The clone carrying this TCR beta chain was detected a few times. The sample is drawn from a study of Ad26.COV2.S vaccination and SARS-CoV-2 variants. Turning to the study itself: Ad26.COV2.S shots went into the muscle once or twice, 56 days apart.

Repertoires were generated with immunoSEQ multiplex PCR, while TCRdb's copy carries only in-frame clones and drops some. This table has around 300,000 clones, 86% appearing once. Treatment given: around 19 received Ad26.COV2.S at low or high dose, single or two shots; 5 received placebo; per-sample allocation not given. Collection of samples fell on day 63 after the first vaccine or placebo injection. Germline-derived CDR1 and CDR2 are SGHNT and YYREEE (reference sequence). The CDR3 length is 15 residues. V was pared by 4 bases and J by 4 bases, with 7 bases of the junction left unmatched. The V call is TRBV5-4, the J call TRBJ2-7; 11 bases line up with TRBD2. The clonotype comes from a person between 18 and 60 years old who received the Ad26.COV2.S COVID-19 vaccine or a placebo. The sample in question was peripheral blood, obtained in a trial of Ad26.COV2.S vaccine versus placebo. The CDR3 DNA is TGTGCCAGCAGCCCCCAGACTAGCGGGGTTTACGAGCAGTACTTC. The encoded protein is CASSPQTSGVYEQYF.